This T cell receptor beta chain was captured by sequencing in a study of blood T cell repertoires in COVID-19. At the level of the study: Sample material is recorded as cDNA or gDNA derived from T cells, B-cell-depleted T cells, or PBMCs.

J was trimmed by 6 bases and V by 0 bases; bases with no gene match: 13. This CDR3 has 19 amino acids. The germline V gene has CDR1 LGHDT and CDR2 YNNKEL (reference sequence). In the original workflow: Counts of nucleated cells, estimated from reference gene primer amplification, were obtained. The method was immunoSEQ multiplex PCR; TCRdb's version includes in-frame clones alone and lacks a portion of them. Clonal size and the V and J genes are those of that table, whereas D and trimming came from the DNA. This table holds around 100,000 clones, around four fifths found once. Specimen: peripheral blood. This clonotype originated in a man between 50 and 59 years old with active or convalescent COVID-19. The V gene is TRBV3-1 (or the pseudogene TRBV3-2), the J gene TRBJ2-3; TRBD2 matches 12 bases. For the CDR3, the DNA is TGTGCCAGCAGCCAAGATCCTGCGACTAGCGGGAGATCATCTGATACGCAGTATTTT. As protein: CASSQDPATSGRSSDTQYF.